Below, 6 T cell receptor beta chains from the same sample are listed, as sequenced in a study of CD8+ T cells in alopecia areata (dated by TCRdb to the late 2010s). The treatment or condition label on this specimen signifies: oral pan-JAK inhibitor, 5-10 mg twice daily. Library preparation was by the immunoSEQ multiplex PCR assay. To provide template for TCR sequencing, every sample had RNA extracted and reverse transcribed into cDNA. TCRdb mirrors the immuneACCESS table, restricted to in-frame sequences. Some clones are absent from its copies; in checked studies, under half trace to an unresolved V gene, and the reason for the others is unknown. Present in this sample are 150,000 to 200,000 clones, about three fifths of which were seen just once. Of the sample, 1.3% falls within the top ten clones. The sample in question was CD4+ T cells sorted from blood, obtained around week 47, from a patient treated with tofacitinib. All receptors derive from a human donor with alopecia areata.

The chain uses TRBV27 and TRBJ2-7, with a possible D match to TRBD2 (6 bases). Between the trimmed V and J ends, which lost 6 bases and 0 bases, there was a span of 12 bases. This CDR3 is built from 14 residues. In germline, CDR1 is MNHEY, CDR2 SMNVEV (reference sequence). The CDR3 region has the DNA TGTGCCAGCAGCCAAGTCGGGGGCTCCTACGAGCAGTACTTC. Its protein product is CASSQVGGSYEQYF.

In its sample, this clone was seen a few times. CDR3 bases: TGTGCCAGCAGTTGGGGGGCTCAAGAGACCCAGTACTTC. Translating gives CASSWGAQETQYF. The chain is built from TRBV27 and TRBJ2-5, with D tentatively TRBD1 or TRBD2 (6 bases each). CDR3 length equals 13 residues. CDR1 is MNHEY, CDR2 SMNVEV, per germline (reference sequence). V was cut by 4 bases and J by 2 bases, with 8 bases left in between.

This clone was seen a handful of times. The chain uses TRBV27 and TRBJ1-4; D gene unclear. CDR3 size: 13 residues. Per germline, CDR1 MNHEY and CDR2 SMNVEV (reference sequence). The germline V and J ends were trimmed by 2 bases and 8 bases, with 9 bases remaining between them. The CDR3, as DNA: TGTGCCAGCAGTTTAGGGCCCAAAGAAAAACTGTTTTTT. This sequence encodes CASSLGPKEKLFF.

This clone was found a few times. This chain connects TRBV5-6 to TRBJ2-7, with 7 bases that match TRBD1. CDR1 and CDR2 from the germline V gene are SGHDT and YYEEEE. This CDR3 has 17 amino acids. Unmatched junction bases numbered 16, after V lost 4 bases and J lost 3 bases. The CDR3: CASSLTIDRAKIYEQYF. DNA for the CDR3: TGTGCCAGCAGCCTGACGATCGACAGGGCGAAGATCTACGAGCAGTACTTC.

The chain uses TRBV30 and TRBJ1-6; no reliable D call. CDR3 length: 12 amino acids. V lost 7 bases to trimming and J lost 12 bases, with 16 bases between them. Germline CDR1 GTSNPN, CDR2 SVGIG (reference sequence). The CDR3 here is CAFLLGIRPLHF. The CDR3 DNA reads as TGTGCCTTCCTACTCGGGATTAGACCCCTCCACTTT.

This clone was detected a few times. The rearrangement uses TRBV29-1 and TRBJ1-2; D is unclear. Germline V gene lookup returns CDR1 SQVTM and CDR2 ANQGSEA. The CDR3 is 13 amino acids. V dropped 2 bases and J dropped 12 bases, with 19 bases sitting between them. CDR3 sequence reads: CSVERLNDGYHTF. The CDR3 DNA follows: TGCAGCGTTGAACGGCTAAATGATGGATACCACACCTTC. Looking up the rest from reference TRBV29-1 and TRBJ1-2 gives the full variable domain: SAVISQKPSRDICQRGTSLTIQCQVDSQVTMMFWYRQQPGQSLTLIATANQGSEATYESGFVIDKFPISRPNLTFSTLTVSNMSPEDSSIYLCSVERLNDGYHTFGSGTRLTVV.